Following are 27 T cell receptor beta chains from one sample sequenced in a study of CD4 T cells in relation to SARS-CoV-2 and coronaviruses. These receptors have no known antigen. Only in-frame clones appear in the TCRdb table, and some are missing; sequencing was by immunoSEQ multiplex PCR. The sample holds 15,000 to 20,000 clones, 60% to 80% seen once. CD4+ T cells from unexposed donors were obtained before the COVID-19 pandemic (2011-2018). Isolation of CD4+ T cells took place after 10 days in culture. Sequencing input: CD4+ T cells from PBMCs, cultured in vitro. The receptors shown here come from a human donor in good health.

This chain connects TRBV30 to TRBJ2-7; TRBD1 matches at 8 bases. CDR1 and CDR2 from the germline V gene are GTSNPN and SVGIG (reference sequence). The CDR3 totals 12 residues. J lost 5 bases, V lost 5 bases, and 5 bases had no gene match. In DNA form, the CDR3 reads TGTGCCTGGGGACAGGGTCTCCACGAGCAGTACTTC. It codes for CAWGQGLHEQYF.

The chain recombines TRBV18 with TRBJ1-4; possible D gene TRBD1, 6 bases. This CDR3 has 16 residues. V lost 4 bases to trimming and J lost 2 bases, with 14 bases between them. The germline V gene encodes CDR1 KGHSH and CDR2 LQKENI. CDR3 DNA: TGTGCCAGCTCACGATATGAACAGGGTACTAATGAAAAACTGTTTTTT. Its protein product is CASSRYEQGTNEKLFF.

This chain connects TRBV5-6 to TRBJ2-5; D is uncertain. There are 14 residues in the CDR3. V lost 0 bases, J lost 2 bases, and 8 bases lay in between. Germline V gene sequence: CDR1 SGHDT, CDR2 YYEEEE. In DNA, the CDR3 is TGTGCCAGCAGCTTGGGGACCCGTCAAGAGACCCAGTACTTC. It translates to CASSLGTRQETQYF.

The chain joins TRBV24-1 to TRBJ2-3; 9 bases align to TRBD2. The CDR3 loop spans 16 amino acids. After removal of 3 bases from V and 6 bases from J, the junction contained 9 bases not matched to a gene. Germline CDR1 and CDR2: KGHDR and SFDVKD. The chain's CDR3 is CATSDGLAGESDTQYF. The CDR3 DNA reads TGTGCCACCAGTGATGGATTAGCGGGAGAATCGGATACGCAGTATTTT.

The chain couples TRBV19 to TRBJ1-2, with TRBD1 identical over 7 bases. CDR3 size: 14 residues. The V and J ends lost 5 bases and 6 bases, in that order; junction bases with no gene match: 9. In germline, CDR1 is LNHDA, CDR2 SQIVND (reference sequence). DNA of the CDR3: TGTGCCAGTAGTTATTCAGGGGGTGTTCATGGCTACACCTTC. Protein sequence: CASSYSGGVHGYTF.

The DNA of the CDR3 is TGTGCCAGCAGCAAGGACATGTACAATGAGCAGTTCTTC. As protein: CASSKDMYNEQFF. The chain is built from TRBV6-5 and TRBJ2-1, with D tentatively TRBD1 (5 bases). The CDR3 covers 13 residues. Germline CDR1 reads MNHEY; CDR2 reads SVGAGI. V was clipped by 6 bases and J by 4 bases, with 10 bases between them.

V and J are TRBV5-1 and TRBJ1-5; no clear D gene. The CDR3 has 14 amino acids. Germline V CDR1 and CDR2: SGHRS, YFSETQ. Trimming left V 2 bases short and J 2 bases short, with 8 bases between. This chain's CDR3 is CASSFGERNQPQHF. The CDR3 DNA is TGCGCCAGCAGCTTTGGGGAACGCAATCAGCCCCAGCATTTT.

This chain uses TRBV5-4 with TRBJ2-1; TRBD1 matches at 8 bases. The CDR3 totals 13 residues. Trimming at V came to 1 base and at J to 6 bases, leaving 0 bases not matched to a gene. The germline gives CDR1 SGHNT, CDR2 YYREEE (reference sequence). The CDR3, as DNA: TGTGCCAGCAGCTTGACAGGGGGCAATGAGCAGTTCTTC. It translates to CASSLTGGNEQFF.

This rearrangement joins TRBV28 to TRBJ1-2; TRBD1 aligns across 8 bases. Germline lookup yields CDR1 MDHEN and CDR2 SYDVKM. V dropped 7 bases and J dropped 6; count of bases not matched to a gene: 10. The CDR3 totals 14 residues. The CDR3 DNA reads as TGTGCCAGCAACTCGGGACAGGCCTCCCATGGCTACACCTTC. Translated, it gives CASNSGQASHGYTF.

The chain employs TRBV10-3 and TRBJ1-3, with D unresolved. V was trimmed by 0 bases and J by 4 bases, leaving 13 bases between them. The CDR3 is made up of 16 amino acids. CDR1 is ENHRY, CDR2 SYGVKD, per germline. This chain's CDR3 is CAISESRRGAGNTIYF. CDR3 sequence (DNA): TGTGCCATCAGTGAGTCTAGGCGGGGAGCCGGAAACACCATATATTTT.

This clone was counted only a few times. This chain connects TRBV5-1 to TRBJ1-2, with a weak D call TRBD1 (5 bases). The CDR3 loop spans 15 amino acids. The germline V gene encodes CDR1 SGHRS and CDR2 YFSETQ. Trimming pared 0 bases from V and 4 bases from J, leaving 13 bases between. The CDR3 loop reads CASSLGQPYAYGYTF. In DNA form, the CDR3 reads TGCGCCAGCAGCTTGGGACAGCCTTACGCCTATGGCTACACCTTC.

The chain combines TRBV6-2 or TRBV6-3 with TRBJ1-2; D is undetermined. With 0 bases removed from V and 7 bases from J, the gap between germline ends came to 3 bases. The CDR3 spans 11 residues. Germline V gene sequence: CDR1 MNHEY, CDR2 SVGEGT. CDR3 region: CASSYSSGYTF. As DNA, the CDR3 is TGTGCCAGCAGTTACTCGAGTGGCTACACCTTC.

This clone occurred once. The V call is TRBV3-1 (or the pseudogene TRBV3-2), the J call TRBJ1-2; a weak D match, TRBD1 (5 bases). Germline CDR1 is LGHDT and CDR2 is YNNKEL (reference sequence). This CDR3 spans 14 amino acids. V was clipped by 4 bases and J by 4 bases, with 13 bases between them. Here the CDR3 DNA reads TGTGCCAGCAGCCCTGGGCAGGGTGGCTATGGCTACACCTTC. Amino acids: CASSPGQGGYGYTF.

The chain has TRBV5-5 and TRBJ2-7, with D possibly matching TRBD2 (5 bases). CDR1 is SGHKS and CDR2 is YYEKEE in the germline V gene (reference sequence). Trimming removed 7 bases at V and 4 bases at J, with 15 bases between. This CDR3 region has 13 residues. The CDR3 spells CASSNSEGYEQYF. CDR3 sequence (DNA): TGTGCCAGCTCCAATAGTGAGGGATACGAGCAGTACTTC.

The V call is TRBV2, the J call TRBJ1-6; TRBD1 matches 10 bases. The CDR3 loop spans 16 amino acids. The junction had 7 bases not matched to a gene; V was cut back by 6 bases and J by 5 bases. Germline-derived CDR1 and CDR2 are SNHLY and FYNNEI. CDR3: CASRTGQGNNNSPLHF. CDR3 sequence (DNA): TGTGCCAGCAGAACGGGACAGGGGAATAATAATTCACCCCTCCACTTT.

CDR3 DNA: TGTGCCAGTAGTATGACGGACAGGAACACTGAAGCTTTCTTT. As protein: CASSMTDRNTEAFF. The chain links TRBV19 to TRBJ1-1; D possibly corresponds to TRBD1 (6 bases). The germline V gene encodes CDR1 LNHDA and CDR2 SQIVND (reference sequence). V was cut by 3 bases and J by 1 base, with 9 bases left in between. This CDR3 contains 14 residues.

The chain carries TRBV28 and TRBJ1-6; TRBD1 matches 7 bases. The CDR3 is made up of 16 amino acids. V lost 5 bases to trimming and J lost 7 bases; unmatched junction nucleotides: 11. Germline values: CDR1 MDHEN, CDR2 SYDVKM. Here the CDR3 reads CASSTNRQGGNSPLHF. The CDR3 DNA reads as TGTGCCAGCAGTACCAATCGACAGGGAGGCAATTCACCCCTCCACTTT.

A few counts support this clone. J is TRBJ2-7 and V is TRBV19; D gene unclear. The CDR3 is 12 amino acids. Germline V gene sequence: CDR1 LNHDA, CDR2 SQIVND (reference sequence). The ends were cut back, 8 bases at V and 7 bases at J, with 15 bases in the middle. The CDR3: CASGKTLLEQYF. As DNA, the CDR3 is TGTGCCAGTGGAAAGACGCTCCTGGAGCAGTACTTC.

CDR3 in DNA: TGTGCCAGTAGTGCTATGGAAGGGAATTGGGAAAACATTCAGTACTTC. Its translation is CASSAMEGNWENIQYF. V usage is TRBV19 and J usage is TRBJ2-4; D gene uncertain. Germline CDR1 and CDR2: LNHDA and SQIVND (reference sequence). This CDR3 contains 16 residues. V lost 5 bases and J lost 5, with 19 bases in between.

This chain links TRBV28 with TRBJ1-4, with 11 bases matching TRBD1. CDR1 and CDR2 from the germline V gene are MDHEN and SYDVKM. This CDR3 comprises 14 residues. The V gene end was trimmed by 7 bases and the J gene end by 6 bases; junction bases not matched to a gene: 4. The CDR3 region is CASTRTGGDEKLFF. CDR3 nucleotides: TGTGCCAGCACCCGGACAGGGGGCGATGAAAAACTGTTTTTT.

The chain combines TRBV7-3 with TRBJ2-1; no definite D call. The germline V gene encodes CDR1 SGHTA and CDR2 FQGTGA. The length of the CDR3 is 14 residues. The V end was cut by 0 bases, the J end by 6 bases, with 9 bases between. CDR3 residues: CASSLTVESNEQFF. Here the CDR3 DNA reads TGTGCCAGCAGCTTAACGGTGGAGTCCAATGAGCAGTTCTTC.

V is TRBV27 and J is TRBJ2-3; tentative D call: TRBD1 (6 bases). The V end was cut by 5 bases, the J end by 9 bases, with 18 bases between. Germline V lookup: CDR1 MNHEY, CDR2 SMNVEV (reference sequence). This CDR3 is built from 14 residues. The CDR3, as DNA: TGTGCCAGCAGTCCAAAACTAAGCAGGGGCACGCAGTATTTT. Amino acid sequence: CASSPKLSRGTQYF.

V and J are TRBV15 and TRBJ1-5; TRBD1 agrees at 10 bases. The V gene end was trimmed by 8 bases and the J gene end by 7 bases; junction bases not matched to a gene: 5. CDR1 is LNHNV, CDR2 YYDKDF, per germline (reference sequence). The CDR3 is made up of 13 amino acids. The CDR3 DNA is TGTGCCACCCGGGACAGGGGCGCCCAGCCCCAGCATTTT. Encoded protein: CATRDRGAQPQHF.

The chain uses TRBV6-1 and TRBJ1-4; 8 bases match TRBD1. Germline CDR1 and CDR2: MNHNS and SASEGT. J was trimmed by 5 bases and V by 1 base; bases with no gene match: 6. The CDR3 spans 16 residues. The CDR3 loop reads CASSEGMGQDNEKLFF. For the CDR3, the DNA is TGTGCCAGCAGTGAAGGGATGGGACAGGACAATGAAAAACTGTTTTTT.

The genes are TRBV5-1 and TRBJ1-6; 9 bases align to TRBD1. This CDR3 has 15 residues. V shed 3 bases and J 5 bases; nucleotides not matched to a gene: 3. CDR1 and CDR2 (germline): SGHRS, YFSETQ. For the CDR3, the DNA is TGCGCCAGCAGCTACCGGACAGGGGATAATTCACCCCTCCACTTT. It codes for CASSYRTGDNSPLHF.

The V call is TRBV7-8, the J call TRBJ1-5, with TRBD1 matching 7 bases. The CDR3 extends over 17 amino acids. Looked up from germline, CDR1 is SGHVS and CDR2 is FQNEAQ. J was trimmed by 2 bases and V by 5 bases; bases with no gene match: 12. CDR3 region: CASSLTTGVLGNQPQHF. CDR3 coding DNA: TGTGCCAGCAGCCTAACCACAGGGGTGTTAGGCAATCAGCCCCAGCATTTT.

The chain employs TRBV3-1 (or the pseudogene TRBV3-2) and TRBJ2-5, with D perhaps matching TRBD1 (6 bases). CDR1 LGHDT and CDR2 YNNKEL come from the germline V gene (reference sequence). Trimming left V 6 bases short and J 3 bases short, with 11 bases between. This CDR3 contains 13 residues. The CDR3 spells CASRLTGKETQYF. CDR3 DNA sequence: TGTGCCAGCAGACTTACAGGGAAAGAGACCCAGTACTTC.